This TCR beta chain came from a study of control samples from healthy donors and cancer patients. Profiled with immunoSEQ multiplex PCR; TCRdb holds only in-frame clones, not every one. The sample carries around 26,000 clones, 82% recorded once. CDR1 is SGDLS and CDR2 is YYNGEE in the germline V gene. Trimming shortened V by 0 bases and J by 0 bases, and 12 bases separated the two germline ends. The CDR3 is 17 residues long. The TCR comes from a man aged 60-69 years with colorectal cancer. The chain couples TRBV9 to TRBJ2-2; the D gene could be TRBD1 or TRBD2 (5 bases each). Input material: PBMCs. DNA of the CDR3: TGTGCCAGCAGCGTAGGAGGGACGGCAACGAACACCGGGGAGCTGTTTTTT. Protein sequence: CASSVGGTATNTGELFF.